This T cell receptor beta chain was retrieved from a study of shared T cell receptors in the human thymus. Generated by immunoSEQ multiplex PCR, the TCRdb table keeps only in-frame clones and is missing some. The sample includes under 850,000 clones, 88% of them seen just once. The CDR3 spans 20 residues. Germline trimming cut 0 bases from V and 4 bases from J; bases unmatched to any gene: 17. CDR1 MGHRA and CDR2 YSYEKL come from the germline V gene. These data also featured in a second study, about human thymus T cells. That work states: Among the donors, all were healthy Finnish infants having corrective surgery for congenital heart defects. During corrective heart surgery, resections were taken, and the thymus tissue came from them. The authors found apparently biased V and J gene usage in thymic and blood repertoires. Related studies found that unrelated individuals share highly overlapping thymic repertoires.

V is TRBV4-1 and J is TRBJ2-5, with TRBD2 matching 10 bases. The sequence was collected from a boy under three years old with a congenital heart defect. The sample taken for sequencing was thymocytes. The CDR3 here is CASSQDELGLAGANLETQYF. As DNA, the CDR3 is TGCGCCAGCAGCCAAGATGAATTAGGGCTAGCGGGAGCGAATCTAGAGACCCAGTACTTC.